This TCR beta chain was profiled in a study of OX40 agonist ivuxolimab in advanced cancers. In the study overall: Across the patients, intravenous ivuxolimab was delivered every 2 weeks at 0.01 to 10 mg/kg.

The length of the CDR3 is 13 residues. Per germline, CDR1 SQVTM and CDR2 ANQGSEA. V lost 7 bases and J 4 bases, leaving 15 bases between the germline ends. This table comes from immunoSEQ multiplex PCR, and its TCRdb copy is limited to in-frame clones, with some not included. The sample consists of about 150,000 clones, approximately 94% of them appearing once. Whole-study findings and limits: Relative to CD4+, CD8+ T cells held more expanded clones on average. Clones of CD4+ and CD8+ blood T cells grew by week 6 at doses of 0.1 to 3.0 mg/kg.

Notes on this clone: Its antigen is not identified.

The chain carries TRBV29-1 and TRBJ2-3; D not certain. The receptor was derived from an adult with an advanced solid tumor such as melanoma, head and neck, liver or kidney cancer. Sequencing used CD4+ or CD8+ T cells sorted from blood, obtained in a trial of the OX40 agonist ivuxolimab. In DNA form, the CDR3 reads TGCAGCGCGCACAGCTCCTCGGCAGATACGCAGTATTTT. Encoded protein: CSAHSSSADTQYF.